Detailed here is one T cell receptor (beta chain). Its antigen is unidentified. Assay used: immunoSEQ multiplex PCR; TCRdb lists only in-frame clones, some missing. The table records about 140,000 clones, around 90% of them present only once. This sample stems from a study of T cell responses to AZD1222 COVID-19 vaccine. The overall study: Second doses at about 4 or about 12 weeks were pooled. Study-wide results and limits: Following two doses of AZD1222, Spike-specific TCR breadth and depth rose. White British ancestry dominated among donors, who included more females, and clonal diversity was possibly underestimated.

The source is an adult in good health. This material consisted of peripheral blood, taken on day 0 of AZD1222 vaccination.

The CDR3 here is CASSFGQLYGYTF. Written as DNA, the CDR3 is TGTGCCAGCAGCTTCGGACAGCTCTATGGCTACACCTTC. The chain recombines TRBV6-2 or TRBV6-3 with TRBJ1-2; D is possibly TRBD1 (6 bases). Trimming removed 6 bases from V and 4 bases from J, with 12 bases in between. This CDR3 spans 13 amino acids. Per the germline V gene, CDR1 is MNHEY and CDR2 is SVGEGT.